The clone carrying this T cell receptor beta chain was found many times. Its antigen remains unidentified. The record originates from a study of T-cell reconstitution after alpha-beta-depleted transplantation in children. The CDR3 spans 16 residues. Between the trimmed V and J ends, which lost 5 bases and 0 bases, there was a span of 11 bases. TCRbeta library construction was performed incorporating unique molecular identifiers. TCRdb reprocessed the PCR reads via MiXCR and lists one record per CDR3 protein. The sample includes about 280,000 distinct CDR3 sequences, around a tenth seen only once; the top ten take 20% to 25%. Broader study findings: From newly produced T cells came most of the T-cell counts and diversity one year after transplant.

The sequence came from a male patient aged 2-10 years who had a stem cell transplant for chronic granulomatous disease, so the T cells may come from the graft donor. Sequencing was performed on peripheral blood, taken 180 days after TCRalphabeta/CD19-depleted stem cell transplant. The genes are TRBV12-3 or TRBV12-4 and TRBJ2-6, with D perhaps TRBD1 (6 bases). The CDR3 protein is CASSNLGGSGANVLTF. DNA for the CDR3: TGTGCCAGCAGTAACTTAGGGGGCTCTGGGGCCAACGTCCTGACTTTC.